Presented here are 13 T cell receptor beta chains from one specimen sequenced in a study of T cell repertoires in cytomegalovirus infection. TCRdb re-analysed the reads in MiXCR, keeping a single row per CDR3 protein. In the table there are some 700,000 distinct CDR3 sequences, roughly a third of which are singletons. The sample consisted of PBMCs. The source of these receptors is a human donor in good health (CMV status not recorded). Some clones in this sample may be carry-over from other donors' samples.

Points on this clonotype: This sequence may be a read error, since a much larger clone differs from it by one base. The rearrangement links TRBV7-2 to TRBJ2-4; unclear D gene. The germline V gene encodes CDR1 SGHTA and CDR2 FQGNSA. V was cut by 5 bases and J by 3 bases, with 14 bases left in between. This CDR3 spans 15 amino acids. CDR3 sequence: CASSPRGRDKNIQYF. CDR3 nucleotide sequence: TGTGCCAGCAGCCCGAGAGGAAGGGACAAAAACATTCAGTACTTC.

This clonotype was seen only a few times. The chain joins TRBV20-1 to TRBJ1-2; D is unresolved. V lost 4 bases, J lost 8 bases, and 17 bases lay in between. Per germline, CDR1 DFQATT and CDR2 SNEGSKA (reference sequence). There are 13 residues in the CDR3. CDR3 coding DNA: TGCAGTGCTATGTCCGGCGGGGTTGAGGGCTACACCTTC. Its translation is CSAMSGGVEGYTF.

As concerns this clonotype: One end of the junction fails to match germline, which may point to a read error. This chain uses TRBV7-9 with TRBJ2-3; TRBD2 matches 10 bases. CDR3 length: 15 residues. Germline values: CDR1 SEHNR, CDR2 FQNEAQ (reference sequence). CDR3 sequence: CASSLAGATTDTQYF. The CDR3 DNA reads as TGTGCCAGCAGCCTAGCGGGGGCCACCACAGATACGCAGTATTTT.

This sequence joins TRBV6-6 and TRBJ2-3, with 12 positions matching TRBD2. Germline-derived CDR1 and CDR2 are MNHNY and SVGAGI (reference sequence). Germline trimming cut 2 bases from V and 5 bases from J; bases unmatched to any gene: 8. The CDR3 covers 17 residues. DNA for the CDR3: TGTGCCAGCAGTTACCTGGCTCCGGGACTAGCGGGAGATACGCAGTATTTT. Translated, it gives CASSYLAPGLAGDTQYF.

This clonotype occurred a few times. The rearrangement joins TRBV28 to TRBJ2-6, with D unclear. The CDR3 contains 13 residues. Between the trimmed V and J ends, which lost 7 bases and 2 bases, there was a span of 6 bases. Germline CDR1 and CDR2: MDHEN and SYDVKM. The CDR3 reads CASTNAGANVLTF. CDR3 nucleotides: TGTGCCAGCACCAATGCTGGGGCCAACGTCCTGACTTTC.

This sequence joins TRBV11-2 and TRBJ2-7, with D perhaps TRBD1 (5 bases). Germline lookup yields CDR1 SGHAT and CDR2 FQNNGV. Trimming removed 5 bases from V and 5 bases from J, with 7 bases in between. The CDR3 is made up of 11 amino acids. This CDR3 reads CASSVGDEQYF. CDR3 DNA sequence: TGTGCCAGCAGCGTAGGGGACGAGCAGTACTTC. The full variable domain, rest sourced from reference TRBV11-2 and TRBJ2-7, is EAGVAQSPRYKIIEKRQSVAFWCNPISGHATLYWYQQILGQGPKLLIQFQNNGVVDDSQLPKDRFSAERLKGVDSTLKIQPAKLEDSAVYLCASSVGDEQYFGPGTRLTVT.

The chain is built from TRBV10-3 and TRBJ1-5; 12 nucleotides match TRBD1. This CDR3 has 17 amino acids. Germline CDR1 ENHRY, CDR2 SYGVKD. Trimming at V came to 4 bases and at J to 0 bases, leaving 4 bases not matched to a gene. CDR3 coding DNA: TGTGCCATCAGTGCCGGGACAGGGGGCAATAGCAATCAGCCCCAGCATTTT. This translates into CAISAGTGGNSNQPQHF.

The gene calls are TRBV2 and TRBJ2-1; 11 bases align to TRBD2. This CDR3 is built from 17 residues. Trimming took 1 base from V and 8 from J; bases not matched to a gene: 10. Germline V lookup: CDR1 SNHLY, CDR2 FYNNEI. In DNA, the CDR3 is TGTGCCAGCAGTGAAGGTAGCGGGAGGGAAACGGGCGATGAGCAGTTCTTC. Translating gives CASSEGSGRETGDEQFF.

Concerning this clonotype: The CDR3 does not close with the conserved phenylalanine or tryptophan, likely indicating a read error. The CDR3 region has the DNA TGTGCCAGTGAGACAGGGACGGGAAAGACGGAAGCTTTCTGT. Translated, it gives CASETGTGKTEAFC. The V call is TRBV19, the J call TRBJ1-1; 7 bases map to TRBD1. The CDR3 has 14 residues. Germline CDR1 is LNHDA and CDR2 is SQIVND (reference sequence). With 8 bases clipped from V and 8 bases from J, the junction kept 14 bases outside the gene matches.

The gene calls are TRBV10-3 and TRBJ2-4, with D unclear. CDR1 is ENHRY, CDR2 SYGVKD, per germline. The CDR3 extends over 14 amino acids. Deletions cut 2 bases from V and 3 bases from J, with 8 bases between. CDR3 sequence reads: CAISEQVSKNIQYF. As DNA, the CDR3 is TGTGCCATCAGTGAGCAGGTCAGCAAAAACATTCAGTACTTC.

The rearrangement links TRBV7-9 to TRBJ2-7; TRBD2 matches 9 bases. CDR3 length: 15 amino acids. The ends lost 0 bases at V and 3 bases at J; junction bases unmatched: 3. Germline V gives CDR1 SEHNR, CDR2 FQNEAQ (reference sequence). The CDR3 DNA reads as TGTGCCAGCAGCTTAGCGTCACTAGCGGGCTACGAGCAGTACTTC. It codes for CASSLASLAGYEQYF.

This clonotype has a handful of counts. The chain employs TRBV28 and TRBJ2-4, with 7 bases that match TRBD2. V lost 3 bases to trimming and J lost 0 bases; unmatched junction nucleotides: 8. Germline V gene lookup returns CDR1 MDHEN and CDR2 SYDVKM. The CDR3 length is 17 residues. The CDR3: CASSFLGGSIAKNIQYF. DNA of the CDR3: TGTGCCAGCAGTTTCTTGGGCGGGAGTATAGCCAAAAACATTCAGTACTTC. The full variable domain, in which reference TRBV28 and TRBJ2-4 provide the parts outside the CDR3, is DVKVTQSSRYLVKRTGEKVFLECVQDMDHENMFWYRQDPGLGLRLIYFSYDVKMKEKGDIPEGYSVSREKKERFSLILESASTNQTSMYLCASSFLGGSIAKNIQYFGAGTRLSVL.

This chain links TRBV7-9 with TRBJ1-4, with a possible D match to TRBD1 (6 bases). The CDR3 covers 16 residues. Deletions cut 5 bases from V and 5 bases from J, with 18 bases between. Germline V gives CDR1 SEHNR, CDR2 FQNEAQ (reference sequence). The CDR3, as DNA: TGTGCCAGCAGCGCCCCGGGTGCAGGGGAGAATGAAAAACTGTTTTTT. Translation gives CASSAPGAGENEKLFF.